The 2 T cell receptor beta chains below all came from one sample that was sequenced in a study of beta chain features in type 1 diabetes. Sequencing targeted expressed TCRB transcripts, as all isolated RNA had been reverse transcribed. Method: immunoSEQ multiplex PCR; TCRdb's copy keeps in-frame clones and lacks some. The repertoire consists of roughly 450,000 clones, with over 10% occurring once and the leading ten covering approximately 0.045%. Material for sequencing was naive CD4+ T cells from blood. Every receptor here comes from a young woman in good health.

This clone was seen more than once but under ten times. V and J are TRBV7-9 and TRBJ2-7; D gene uncertain. V lost 1 base to trimming and J lost 7 bases, with 14 bases between them. CDR1 SEHNR and CDR2 FQNEAQ come from the germline V gene (reference sequence). The CDR3 is 14 amino acids. The CDR3 nucleotides are TGTGCCAGCAGCTTAGACCTTGAGGTCGGGGAGCAGTACTTC. Translated, it gives CASSLDLEVGEQYF.

This sequence joins TRBV28 and TRBJ2-7; D gene ambiguous. Looked up from germline, CDR1 is MDHEN and CDR2 is SYDVKM. Deletions cut 7 bases from V and 0 bases from J, with 7 bases between. The CDR3 sequence is 12 residues long. DNA for the CDR3: TGTGCCAGCACCGGCCGCTCCTACGAGCAGTACGTC. Its translation: CASTGRSYEQYV.